Detailed here is one T cell receptor beta chain. This clonotype has a handful of counts. The antigen this receptor binds is unknown. The input lacks base qualities; no much larger clone sits a single base away. This sample was taken from a study of T cells after yellow fever vaccination (dated by TCRdb to between 2018 and 2020). Looking at the study overall: The SMART-Seq v4 Ultra Low Input RNA kit was used to prepare libraries from fractions with low cell numbers. Two healthy male donors, one aged 18 to 30 and one aged 30 to 39 years, were included in the cohort. Blood was collected at multiple timepoints before and after primary and secondary immunization, and bulk PBMC replicates and cell subsets were isolated. To track T-cell clones before and after primary and booster YFV17D yellow fever vaccination, bulk TCR alpha and beta repertoires were sequenced longitudinally.

The run used an Illumina NovaSeq 6000. Synthesis of TCR cDNA relied on 5'RACE template switching, a step that introduced a universal primer site along with unique molecular identifiers. Priming of cDNA synthesis was performed from both the TCR alpha and TCR beta constant segments. Libraries were amplified in two PCR steps, with sample barcodes and sequencing adapters added in the second step. Libraries were sequenced on Illumina HiSeq 2500 (2x100 bp) or NovaSeq (2x150 bp). As for how the authors treated the data: MIGEC handled demultiplexing of reads and collapsing into UMI consensus sequences, while MiXCR performed V(D)J alignment. Clonotypes responding to the vaccine were identified with edgeR on replicate PBMC samples, with the criteria of FDR below 0.01 and a log2 fold change above 5 up to day 15. Each bulk clonotype received a CD4 or CD8 identity based on whether the sequenced CD4 or CD8 repertoire contained that clonotype at higher abundance. TCRdb reprocessed the public reads (quality trimming at Q25 with fastp, clone calling with MiXCR) and kept in-frame beta chains. CDR3 protein sequences are deduplicated, and each keeps its most common genes and DNA. Clone size and V and J calls follow TCRdb, not the original study. The sample table holds approximately 330,000 distinct CDR3 sequences, of which over 4% were seen once. The ten largest clones represent approximately 23% of the sample.

What the study reported, not specific to this receptor: After the booster, most clones that had expanded after primary vaccination were detected again (approximately 96% of CD4 and over 75% of CD8), suggesting broad maintenance of memory. Compared with the primary T-cell response, the secondary T-cell response was faster but weaker, reaching its peak on day 5 rather than on day 15. Because only a couple of donors were included in the study, the extent to which the findings can be generalized is limited. Because abundant contaminating clonotypes from the bulk population could be contained in FACS-sorted repertoires, computational filtering was required. A small fraction of clonotypes showed up in both the CD4 and CD8 compartments, probably as a result of convergent recombination.

The germline V gene provides CDR1 MNHEY and CDR2 SVGAGI. V drops 4 bases and J drops 7 bases, leaving 13 bases in between. The CDR3 holds 14 amino acids from the cysteine to the phenylalanine. The CDR3 DNA has 42 bases and is translated from base 1. Interpreted using the paper, the treatment or condition label stands for: live attenuated yellow fever vaccine strain. At each blood-draw timepoint, two biological replicates of bulk PBMCs were collected. PBMCs were isolated from peripheral blood using a standard Ficoll-Paque protocol. RNA was extracted with TriZol from bulk PBMCs, CD4 and CD8 fractions, and dextramer-positive and dextramer-negative fractions.

Recombination connected TRBV6-5 to TRBJ2-2; too little of a D gene remains to name it. The sequence was collected from a man aged 18 to 29 who received the YFV17D yellow fever vaccine. Material: PBMCs, obtained 5 days after the yellow fever booster vaccination. CDR3 reads: CASSSSREVGELFF. The DNA sequence follows: TGTGCCAGCAGTTCCAGTCGAGAGGTCGGGGAGCTGTTTTTT.